The table lists the clone carrying this T cell receptor beta chain with many counts. Its specificity is unknown. These data originate in a study of T-cell reconstitution after alpha-beta-depleted transplantation in children. Study-wide findings and caveats: One year after transplant, T-cell counts and diversity came mostly from newly produced T cells. From surviving recipient T cells and thymic progenitors came the high day-60 TCRbeta diversity observed in some patients. Reported findings indicate that, about two months after transplant, alpha-beta T cells came from several hundred expanded clones, which were derived from non-depleted graft cells.

In germline, CDR1 is SGDLS, CDR2 YYNGEE. V lost 4 bases and J lost 7, with 11 bases in between. The CDR3 consists of 13 residues. Preparation of the TCRbeta library was carried out with unique molecular identifiers. TCRdb re-derived calls from the PCR reads in MiXCR, one entry per CDR3 protein. The sample has over 200,000 distinct CDR3 sequences; around 8.4% are singletons. Sequencing used PBMCs, mostly from graft donor cells, obtained 360 days after TCRalphabeta/CD19-depleted stem cell transplant. This sequence originates from a male patient aged 2 to 9 who had a stem cell transplant for acute myeloid leukemia, so the T cells may come from the graft donor. The V call is TRBV9, the J call TRBJ2-2; D is undetermined. The CDR3 coding sequence is TGTGCCAGCAGCCTAATAAGGGACGGGGAGCTGTTTTTT. Residues: CASSLIRDGELFF.